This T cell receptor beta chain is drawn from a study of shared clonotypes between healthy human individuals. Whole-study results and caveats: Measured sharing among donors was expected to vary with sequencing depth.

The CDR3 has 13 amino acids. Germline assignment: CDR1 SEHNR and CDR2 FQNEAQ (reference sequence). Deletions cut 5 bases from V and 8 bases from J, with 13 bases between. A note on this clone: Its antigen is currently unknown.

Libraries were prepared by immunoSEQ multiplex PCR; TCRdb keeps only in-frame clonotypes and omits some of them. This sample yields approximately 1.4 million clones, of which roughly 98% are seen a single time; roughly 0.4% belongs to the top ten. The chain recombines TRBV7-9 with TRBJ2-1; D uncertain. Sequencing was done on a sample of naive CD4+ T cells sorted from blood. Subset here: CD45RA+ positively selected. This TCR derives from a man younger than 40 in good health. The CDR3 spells CASSPPGVDEQFF. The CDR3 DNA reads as TGTGCCAGCAGCCCCCCGGGTGTGGATGAGCAGTTCTTC.